Listed here are 18 T cell receptor beta chains from one sample, sequenced in a study of OX40 agonist ivuxolimab in advanced cancers. Sequencing was performed with immunoSEQ multiplex PCR; in TCRdb, only in-frame clones are kept and a portion is missing. The table includes fewer than 70,000 clones, about 86% detected once. Sequencing was performed on CD4+ or CD8+ T cells sorted from blood, taken in a trial of the OX40 agonist ivuxolimab. The receptors derive from an adult with an advanced solid tumor such as melanoma, head and neck, liver or kidney cancer.

The table lists this clone with a count of one. This chain links TRBV7-8 with TRBJ2-1; 8 bases map to TRBD1. This CDR3 region has 16 residues. In germline, CDR1 is SGHVS, CDR2 FQNEAQ. V lost 1 base to trimming and J lost 4 bases; unmatched junction nucleotides: 6. The CDR3 nucleotides read TGTGCCAGCAGCTTAGGAGGGACAGGATATTACAATGAGCAGTTCTTC. This codes for CASSLGGTGYYNEQFF.

This clone was detected only once. CDR3 in amino acids: CASSQQGAENYGYTF. The DNA for the CDR3 is TGCGCCAGCAGCCAGCAGGGGGCAGAAAACTATGGCTACACCTTC. This chain joins TRBV4-1 and TRBJ1-2, with 8 bases lining up with TRBD1. Trimming removed 3 bases from V and 2 bases from J; junction bases left unmatched: 5. The CDR3 loop spans 15 amino acids. CDR1 and CDR2 (germline): MGHRA, YSYEKL.

CDR3 protein: CASRLGGAGTGELFF. In nucleotides, the CDR3 is TGTGCCAGCAGGTTGGGGGGCGCGGGCACCGGGGAGCTGTTTTTT. This chain links TRBV9 with TRBJ2-2, with D perhaps assigned TRBD1 or TRBD2 (6 bases each). The CDR3 totals 15 residues. Germline V gene data show CDR1 as SGDLS and CDR2 as YYNGEE. Trimming took 5 bases from V and 4 from J, leaving 15 bases between them.

The chain has TRBV5-5 and TRBJ2-7, with a possible D match to TRBD1 (5 bases). Trimming removed 4 bases at V and 6 bases at J, with 11 bases between. The CDR3 is 12 amino acids. Germline-derived CDR1 and CDR2 are SGHKS and YYEKEE (reference sequence). In DNA, the CDR3 is TGTGCCAGCAGCCATGACAGATTCGAGCAGTACTTC. Residues: CASSHDRFEQYF.

The chain recombines TRBV6-4 with TRBJ2-3; D is uncertain. Trimming left V 0 bases short and J 5 bases short, with 6 bases between. CDR3 length: 13 amino acids. The germline gives CDR1 MRHNA, CDR2 SNTAGT. The CDR3 nucleotides read TGTGCCAGCAGTGACTCGACTGTAGATACGCAGTATTTT. It is translated as CASSDSTVDTQYF.

This clone was recorded a few times. The V and J genes are TRBV29-1 and TRBJ1-2; no clear D. This CDR3 comprises 12 residues. Germline V lookup: CDR1 SQVTM, CDR2 ANQGSEA. Trimming cost V 5 bases and J 8 bases, with 15 bases left between them. CDR3 bases: TGCAGCGTTTCGGCCGGGAGGTACGGCTACACCTTC. Its protein product is CSVSAGRYGYTF.

This clone appeared a single time. The chain combines TRBV6-1 with TRBJ1-1; D is unclear. This CDR3 contains 11 residues. V lost 8 bases and J lost 0, with 4 bases in between. Per the germline V gene, CDR1 is MNHNS and CDR2 is SASEGT. The CDR3 DNA reads as TGTGCCAGCCAATTGAACACTGAAGCTTTCTTT. Translation gives CASQLNTEAFF.

The chain recombines TRBV28 with TRBJ2-4; 7 nucleotides match TRBD2. After removal of 6 bases from V and 0 bases from J, the junction contained 2 bases not matched to a gene. The CDR3 totals 14 residues. Looked up from germline, CDR1 is MDHEN and CDR2 is SYDVKM. CDR3 in DNA: TGTGCCAGCAGGCCGGGGGGAGCCAAAAACATTCAGTACTTC. It codes for CASRPGGAKNIQYF.

Here the CDR3 DNA reads TGTGCCATCACCCCAGTCGGCAGGGCAATCTCTGGAAACACCATATATTTT. This encodes CAITPVGRAISGNTIYF. V usage is TRBV28 and J usage is TRBJ1-3, with D perhaps matching TRBD1 (5 bases). This CDR3 comprises 17 residues. V dropped 10 bases and J dropped 0 bases, with 22 bases sitting between them. Germline V gene data show CDR1 as MDHEN and CDR2 as SYDVKM.

This clone was detected a few times. The chain is built from TRBV9 and TRBJ2-3; 8 nucleotides align to TRBD2. CDR3 length: 16 amino acids. The ends lost 0 bases at V and 0 bases at J; junction bases unmatched: 3. Per germline, CDR1 SGDLS and CDR2 YYNGEE. This chain's CDR3 is CASSVAGGASTDTQYF. For the CDR3, the DNA is TGTGCCAGCAGCGTAGCCGGGGGGGCTAGCACAGATACGCAGTATTTT.

The gene calls are TRBV7-9 and TRBJ1-4; TRBD1 aligns across 7 bases. With V trimmed by 6 bases and J by 7 bases, 11 bases remained unmatched. This CDR3 spans 15 amino acids. The germline gives CDR1 SEHNR, CDR2 FQNEAQ (reference sequence). Written as DNA, the CDR3 is TGTGCCAGCAGGGGCACAGGGGCGTTCGGTGAAAAACTGTTTTTT. Its translation is CASRGTGAFGEKLFF.

This clone was counted between two and nine times. This sequence joins TRBV19 and TRBJ2-1; 8 nucleotides line up with TRBD1. This CDR3 is built from 15 residues. CDR1 and CDR2 (germline): LNHDA, SQIVND (reference sequence). J lost 7 bases, V lost 6 bases, and 11 bases had no gene match. Here the CDR3 reads CASSGAGTGENEQFF. The CDR3 bases are TGTGCCAGTAGCGGGGCCGGGACAGGAGAGAATGAGCAGTTCTTC. Complete variable domain (other parts from reference TRBV19 and TRBJ2-1): DGGITQSPKYLFRKEGQNVTLSCEQNLNHDAMYWYRQDPGQGLRLIYYSQIVNDFQKGDIAEGYSVSREKKESFPLTVTSAQKNPTAFYLCASSGAGTGENEQFFGPGTRLTVL.

The chain recombines TRBV6-5 with TRBJ1-6, with a possible D match to TRBD1 (5 bases). The V gene's germline CDR1 is MNHEY and CDR2 SVGAGI. V dropped 6 bases and J dropped 12 bases, with 18 bases sitting between them. The CDR3 spans 14 residues. This chain's CDR3 is CASSPRQPQGPLHF. DNA of the CDR3: TGTGCCAGCAGCCCGAGACAGCCCCAAGGACCCCTCCACTTT.

The genes are TRBV7-2 and TRBJ2-5; 7 bases map to TRBD1. The germline V gene has CDR1 SGHTA and CDR2 FQGNSA. The trim removed 5 bases at V and 4 bases at J, leaving 7 bases unmatched. This CDR3 spans 14 amino acids. CDR3 loop: CASSRGQVRETQYF. The CDR3 bases are TGTGCCAGCAGCCGCGGACAGGTTAGAGAGACCCAGTACTTC.

The chain links TRBV18 to TRBJ2-1; D is uncertain. Deletions cut 3 bases from V and 5 bases from J, with 8 bases between. The CDR3 covers 13 residues. The germline gives CDR1 KGHSH, CDR2 LQKENI. This CDR3 is CASSPRMNNEQFF. CDR3 bases: TGTGCCAGCTCACCGCGGATGAACAATGAGCAGTTCTTC.

V is TRBV28 and J is TRBJ1-1; 9 bases align to TRBD1. The V and J ends lost 7 bases and 1 base, in that order; junction bases with no gene match: 1. Germline values: CDR1 MDHEN, CDR2 SYDVKM. The CDR3 totals 13 residues. The CDR3 coding sequence is TGTGCCAGCAAGGGACAGGGGAACACTGAAGCTTTCTTT. This codes for CASKGQGNTEAFF.

The chain couples TRBV19 to TRBJ2-2; 7 bases map to TRBD2. The CDR3 loop spans 15 amino acids. Trimming cost V 3 bases and J 0 bases; bases outside gene matches: 1. Germline lookup yields CDR1 LNHDA and CDR2 SQIVND (reference sequence). Here the CDR3 reads CASSILAANTGELFF. The DNA for the CDR3 is TGTGCCAGTAGTATCCTAGCGGCGAACACCGGGGAGCTGTTTTTT.

This clone was detected only a few times. The V and J genes are TRBV6-1 and TRBJ1-1; TRBD1 matches 7 bases. Germline-derived CDR1 and CDR2 are MNHNS and SASEGT. V lost 3 bases and J lost 3; bases outside the gene matches: 13. The CDR3 is made up of 17 amino acids. The chain's CDR3 is CASSEGRRGVGDTEAFF. As DNA, the CDR3 is TGTGCCAGCAGTGAGGGACGCAGGGGGGTGGGAGACACTGAAGCTTTCTTT.